The 17 T cell receptor beta chains listed next were all sequenced from one sample in a study of shared clonotypes between healthy human individuals. The repertoire was sequenced with immunoSEQ multiplex PCR; TCRdb's copy has only in-frame clones and lacks some. Seen here are some 2,000,000 clones, over 85% observed once, and the top ten hold approximately 0.13%. What was sequenced was naive CD4+ T cells sorted from blood. As to subset: CD45RA+ positively selected. The source of these receptors is a man between 18 and 35 years old in good health.

The chain carries TRBV7-2 and TRBJ2-7; D remains ambiguous. Germline CDR1 SGHTA, CDR2 FQGNSA. Trimming took off 0 bases at V and 4 bases at J, with 19 bases between the two ends. CDR3 length: 17 residues. This CDR3 is CASSLAITKTIPYEQYF. The DNA of the CDR3 is TGTGCCAGCAGCTTAGCTATAACTAAAACGATCCCATACGAGCAGTACTTC.

V is TRBV28 and J is TRBJ2-5; D may be TRBD1 or TRBD2 (5 bases each). In germline, CDR1 is MDHEN, CDR2 SYDVKM. Trimming took 3 bases from V and 4 from J, leaving 12 bases between them. This CDR3 has 14 amino acids. This chain's CDR3 is CASSFLGVVETQYF. As DNA, the CDR3 is TGTGCCAGCAGTTTTCTGGGGGTAGTAGAGACCCAGTACTTC.

DNA of the CDR3: TGTGCCAGCAGCGCTTTACAGGGACCGGGTGAAAAACTGTTTTTT. This codes for CASSALQGPGEKLFF. The chain links TRBV9 to TRBJ1-4; a weak D match, TRBD1 (6 bases). From germline, CDR1 is SGDLS and CDR2 YYNGEE. The germline V and J ends were trimmed by 3 bases and 7 bases, with 16 bases remaining between them. The CDR3 has 15 amino acids.

The rearrangement joins TRBV9 to TRBJ2-7; 7 nucleotides line up with TRBD2. V lost 0 bases, J lost 2 bases, and 5 bases stayed unmatched. Per germline, CDR1 SGDLS and CDR2 YYNGEE. The CDR3 runs 15 residues. This CDR3 is CASSVDPSGTYEQYF. In nucleotides, the CDR3 is TGTGCCAGCAGCGTAGATCCTAGCGGAACCTACGAGCAGTACTTC.

This chain links TRBV5-6 with TRBJ1-2; 9 bases fit TRBD1. The trim removed 2 bases at V and 4 bases at J, leaving 6 bases unmatched. The germline V gene has CDR1 SGHDT and CDR2 YYEEEE. This CDR3 comprises 15 residues. The CDR3 reads CASSLGQGTIYGYTF. The DNA for the CDR3 is TGTGCCAGCAGCTTAGGACAGGGGACGATCTATGGCTACACCTTC.

The rearrangement joins TRBV7-2 to TRBJ2-5, with TRBD2 matching 9 bases. The CDR3 runs to 16 residues. In germline, CDR1 is SGHTA, CDR2 FQGNSA. J gave up 5 bases and V 1 base, and 8 bases lay outside the gene matches. The CDR3 nucleotides read TGTGCCAGCAGCTTAGATGGCGGGAGGGGGGAGGAGACCCAGTACTTC. Translating gives CASSLDGGRGEETQYF. The full variable domain, in which reference TRBV7-2 and TRBJ2-5 provide the parts outside the CDR3, is GAGVSQSPSNKVTEKGKDVELRCDPISGHTALYWYRQSLGQGLEFLIYFQGNSAPDKSGLPSDRFSAERTGGSVSTLTIQRTQQEDSAVYLCASSLDGGRGEETQYFGPGTRLLVL.

The chain has TRBV10-1 and TRBJ1-4; D might be TRBD1 (6 bases). The CDR3 length is 13 residues. Germline values: CDR1 WNHNN, CDR2 SYGVQD (reference sequence). Trimming removed 10 bases from V and 4 bases from J, with 13 bases in between. CDR3 nucleotides: TGCGCCAAAAGGGGGGTAGTTAATGAAAAACTGTTTTTT. Translating it yields CAKRGVVNEKLFF.

This chain connects TRBV5-4 to TRBJ2-7; D not resolved. Germline lookup yields CDR1 SGHNT and CDR2 YYREEE (reference sequence). Deletions cut 0 bases from V and 2 bases from J, with 12 bases between. This CDR3 comprises 15 residues. DNA for the CDR3: TGTGCCAGCAGCTTGGTTGTGACACCGCCCTACGAGCAGTACTTC. Encoded protein: CASSLVVTPPYEQYF.

The J gene is TRBJ2-7, the V gene TRBV5-1; D unresolved. Deletions cut 0 bases from V and 2 bases from J, with 12 bases between. CDR3 length: 15 residues. Germline V gene data show CDR1 as SGHRS and CDR2 as YFSETQ. CDR3 loop: CASSLVGQDTYEQYF. In DNA, the CDR3 is TGCGCCAGCAGCTTGGTAGGTCAGGATACCTACGAGCAGTACTTC.

The rearrangement uses TRBV28 and TRBJ2-5, with 10 bases lining up with TRBD2. CDR3 size: 14 residues. CDR1 is MDHEN and CDR2 is SYDVKM in the germline V gene. The V and J ends lost 2 bases and 7 bases, in that order; junction bases with no gene match: 4. CDR3 coding DNA: TGTGCCAGCAGTTTAAGCGGGGGGGTATGGACCCAGTACTTC. It encodes CASSLSGGVWTQYF.

The rearrangement uses TRBV23-1 and TRBJ1-6; D not resolved. TRBV23-1 is annotated as an ORF whose role is uncertain. This CDR3 has 15 amino acids. V shed 0 bases and J shed 12 bases, with 15 bases lying between them. The CDR3 region is CASSQSDRGPEPLHF. The CDR3 region has the DNA TGCGCCAGCAGTCAATCCGACCGAGGCCCTGAACCCCTCCACTTT.

V and J are TRBV7-8 and TRBJ2-7; 7 nucleotides align to TRBD1. CDR1 and CDR2 from the germline V gene are SGHVS and FQNEAQ. The length of the CDR3 is 15 residues. Trimming at V came to 1 base and at J to 4 bases, leaving 7 bases not matched to a gene. Here the CDR3 reads CASSLDRGVGYEQYF. The CDR3 nucleotides read TGTGCCAGCAGCTTAGACAGGGGTGTGGGGTACGAGCAGTACTTC.

The V call is TRBV7-9, the J call TRBJ2-7, with 9 positions matching TRBD1. The V gene's germline CDR1 is SEHNR and CDR2 FQNEAQ (reference sequence). CDR3 length: 16 residues. V was pared by 4 bases and J by 4 bases, with 11 bases of the junction left unmatched. The CDR3 protein is CASSSPVGTGWYEQYF. For the CDR3, the DNA is TGTGCCAGCAGCTCACCAGTCGGGACAGGGTGGTACGAGCAGTACTTC.

In the case of this clone: A junction boundary mismatches the germline segment, possibly from a read error. The chain couples TRBV11-2 to TRBJ2-2, with 8 bases lining up with TRBD1. The CDR3 spans 13 residues. Germline-derived CDR1 and CDR2 are SGHAT and FQNNGV. In DNA, the CDR3 is TGTGCCAGCAGCCTAGACCCCGGGACAGGGCTGTTTTTT. Its protein is CASSLDPGTGLFF. The full variable domain, its missing parts supplied by reference TRBV11-2 and TRBJ2-2, is EAGVAQSPRYKIIEKRQSVAFWCNPISGHATLYWYQQILGQGPKLLIQFQNNGVVDDSQLPKDRFSAERLKGVDSTLKIQPAKLEDSAVYLCASSLDPGTGLFFGEGSRLTVL.

This chain links TRBV28 with TRBJ2-2; possibly TRBD2 for D (5 bases). The germline V and J ends were trimmed by 5 bases and 4 bases, with 17 bases remaining between them. CDR1 is MDHEN and CDR2 is SYDVKM in the germline V gene. The CDR3 length is 16 residues. In nucleotides, the CDR3 is TGTGCCAGCAGTCCTCCGGAACTAGGGTTCACCGGGGAGCTGTTTTTT. Its translation is CASSPPELGFTGELFF.

CDR3 loop: CASRATSGKETQYF. Here the CDR3 DNA reads TGCGCCAGCAGAGCCACTAGCGGCAAAGAGACCCAGTACTTC. The chain combines TRBV5-1 with TRBJ2-5; 8 bases fit TRBD2. The length of the CDR3 is 14 residues. Looked up from germline, CDR1 is SGHRS and CDR2 is YFSETQ. V dropped 5 bases and J dropped 3; count of bases not matched to a gene: 6.

The chain couples TRBV5-8 to TRBJ2-1; TRBD2 aligns across 8 bases. CDR3 length equals 13 residues. The germline gives CDR1 SGHTS, CDR2 YDEGEE. The V segment lost 3 bases and the J segment 6 bases; nucleotides outside the gene matches: 2. The DNA of the CDR3 is TGTGCCAGCAGCTCGGGACTAGTCAATGAGCAGTTCTTC. Its protein product is CASSSGLVNEQFF.